The 25 T cell receptor beta chains reported below all come from one sample, sequenced in a study of technical replicates of blood from several donors. Profiled with immunoSEQ multiplex PCR; TCRdb holds only in-frame clones, not every one. This sample yields 85,000 to 95,000 clones, of which less than 96% are seen a single time; about 0.39% belongs to the top ten. What was sequenced was T cells isolated from PBMCs. The source is a human donor in good health.

The chain has TRBV4-3 and TRBJ1-3; tentatively, D is TRBD1 (6 bases). Trimming took 0 bases from V and 4 from J, leaving 10 bases between them. There are 15 residues in the CDR3. Germline CDR1 LGHNA, CDR2 YSLEER. The CDR3 region has the DNA TGCGCCAGCAGCCAAGATACAGGGATGGGAAACACCATATATTTT. Translating it yields CASSQDTGMGNTIYF.

The chain combines TRBV5-1 with TRBJ2-5; D not resolved. The V end was cut by 2 bases, the J end by 5 bases, with 7 bases between. CDR3 length equals 12 residues. In germline, CDR1 is SGHRS, CDR2 YFSETQ. The CDR3 DNA follows: TGCGCCAGCAGCTTAGATAGCGAGACCCAGTACTTC. It translates to CASSLDSETQYF.

V usage is TRBV27 and J usage is TRBJ2-1; 7 bases line up with TRBD1. CDR1 MNHEY and CDR2 SMNVEV come from the germline V gene (reference sequence). V was pared by 3 bases and J by 4 bases, with 3 bases of the junction left unmatched. The CDR3 is made up of 14 amino acids. CDR3 nucleotides: TGTGCCAGCAGTTTGACAGGGTCTTACAATGAGCAGTTCTTC. Its translation: CASSLTGSYNEQFF.

The sample holds one count of this clone. The CDR3 loop reads CASSESGGHREKLFF. CDR3 coding DNA: TGTGCCAGCAGTGAATCCGGGGGGCATAGAGAAAAACTGTTTTTT. The V gene is TRBV25-1, the J gene TRBJ1-4, with D possibly TRBD1 on 6 matching bases. Trimming left V 1 base short and J 8 bases short, with 14 bases between. This CDR3 comprises 15 residues. Germline V lookup: CDR1 MGHDK, CDR2 SYGVNS. The full variable domain, in which reference TRBV25-1 and TRBJ1-4 provide the parts outside the CDR3, is EADIYQTPRYLVIGTGKKITLECSQTMGHDKMYWYQQDPGMELHLIHYSYGVNSTEKGDLSSESTVSRIRTEHFPLTLESARPSHTSQYLCASSESGGHREKLFFGSGTQLSVL.

This chain links TRBV6-6 with TRBJ1-4; weak D call: TRBD1 (5 bases). This CDR3 spans 16 amino acids. V was cut by 2 bases and J by 4 bases, with 14 bases left in between. Germline V gene data show CDR1 as MNHNY and CDR2 as SVGAGI (reference sequence). The CDR3 loop is CASSYPDRQINEKLFF. CDR3 DNA sequence: TGTGCCAGCAGTTACCCAGACCGACAGATTAATGAAAAACTGTTTTTT.

The chain is built from TRBV2 and TRBJ1-2, with 11 nucleotides matching TRBD1. The ends lost 5 bases at V and 7 bases at J; junction bases unmatched: 9. Germline CDR1 and CDR2: SNHLY and FYNNEI. The CDR3 spans 15 residues. The CDR3 loop is CASSPLWTGGSGYTF. CDR3 in DNA: TGTGCCAGCAGTCCACTATGGACAGGGGGCTCTGGCTACACCTTC.

Comment on this clone: At one of its ends the junction is not consistent with the germline gene, which may arise from a read error. V is TRBV7-8 and J is TRBJ1-1, with D perhaps TRBD1 (6 bases). Germline V gives CDR1 SGHVS, CDR2 FQNEAQ. CDR3 length: 20 amino acids. CDR3 in amino acids: CTSSAIPPGADRLVGTEAFF. The CDR3 coding sequence is TGTACCAGCAGCGCGATTCCGCCCGGGGCGGACAGATTGGTCGGCACTGAAGCTTTCTTT.

The chain carries TRBV6-5 and TRBJ2-1, with TRBD2 identical over 7 bases. The CDR3 is made up of 15 amino acids. J lost 0 bases, V lost 8 bases, and 7 bases had no gene match. Germline V gene lookup returns CDR1 MNHEY and CDR2 SVGAGI. The CDR3 loop reads CASRDYLSSYNEQFF. Written as DNA, the CDR3 is TGTGCCAGCCGGGACTACCTGAGCTCCTACAATGAGCAGTTCTTC.

The count of this clone is one. The chain uses TRBV4-3 and TRBJ2-7; a weak D match, TRBD2 (5 bases). V lost 0 bases, J lost 2 bases, and 11 bases lay in between. Germline loops: CDR1 LGHNA, CDR2 YSLEER. This CDR3 comprises 15 residues. CDR3 residues: CASSQDGYGAYEQYF. In nucleotides, the CDR3 is TGCGCCAGCAGCCAAGATGGTTACGGGGCCTACGAGCAGTACTTC.

The chain joins TRBV27 to TRBJ1-1; possibly TRBD1 for D (5 bases). The CDR3 consists of 14 residues. Germline CDR1 is MNHEY and CDR2 is SMNVEV (reference sequence). V was cut by 3 bases and J by 1 base, with 9 bases left in between. The chain's CDR3 is CASSLMGRNTEAFF. The CDR3 DNA sequence: TGTGCCAGCAGTTTGATGGGGCGGAACACTGAAGCTTTCTTT.

This chain connects TRBV7-9 to TRBJ2-1, with D unclear. This CDR3 has 14 amino acids. Germline V gene sequence: CDR1 SEHNR, CDR2 FQNEAQ (reference sequence). With 2 bases removed from V and 9 bases from J, the gap between germline ends came to 14 bases. In DNA form, the CDR3 reads TGTGCCAGCAGCTTAAGGCGGAGTCCGACTGAGCAGTTCTTC. It is translated as CASSLRRSPTEQFF.

In its sample, this clone was seen a few times. This chain connects TRBV4-2 to TRBJ1-5; 9 nucleotides align to TRBD1. With 3 bases clipped from V and 4 bases from J, the junction kept 10 bases outside the gene matches. CDR3 length equals 17 residues. Per germline, CDR1 LGHNA and CDR2 YNFKEQ. The CDR3 loop reads CASSHAQGAGVNQPQHF. The CDR3 coding sequence is TGTGCCAGCAGCCATGCACAGGGGGCGGGTGTTAATCAGCCCCAGCATTTT.

This clone was counted a single time. The gene calls are TRBV5-6 and TRBJ1-3, with D perhaps TRBD1 (5 bases). The V gene's germline CDR1 is SGHDT and CDR2 YYEEEE. The CDR3 runs 14 residues. Trimming removed 6 bases from V and 3 bases from J, with 13 bases in between. CDR3 in amino acids: CASTTFGGGNTIYF. The CDR3 DNA sequence: TGTGCCAGCACCACTTTCGGGGGTGGAAACACCATATATTTT.

This sequence joins TRBV5-4 and TRBJ1-4; a weak D match, TRBD1 (6 bases). The CDR3 is 14 amino acids. With 4 bases removed from V and 8 bases from J, the gap between germline ends came to 15 bases. CDR1 SGHNT and CDR2 YYREEE come from the germline V gene (reference sequence). The DNA for the CDR3 is TGTGCCAGCAGCCTAGCAGGGGTGGAGGAAAAACTGTTTTTT. It yields the protein CASSLAGVEEKLFF.

This chain uses TRBV7-9 with TRBJ2-7; 7 bases agree with TRBD1. In germline, CDR1 is SEHNR, CDR2 FQNEAQ (reference sequence). V was pared by 1 base and J by 1 base, with 4 bases of the junction left unmatched. This CDR3 spans 15 amino acids. The CDR3 spells CASSLVGTASYEQYF. The CDR3 region has the DNA TGTGCCAGCAGCTTAGTCGGGACAGCATCCTACGAGCAGTACTTC. The full variable domain, its missing parts supplied by reference TRBV7-9 and TRBJ2-7, is DTGVSQNPRHKITKRGQNVTFRCDPISEHNRLYWYRQTLGQGPEFLTYFQNEAQLEKSRLLSDRFSAERPKGSFSTLEIQRTEQGDSAMYLCASSLVGTASYEQYFGPGTRLTVT.

DNA for the CDR3: TGTGCCACCAGCAGAGGTACTTATAGCAATCAGCCCCAGCATTTT. This encodes CATSRGTYSNQPQHF. The chain is built from TRBV15 and TRBJ1-5; D is ambiguous. There are 15 residues in the CDR3. The germline V gene encodes CDR1 LNHNV and CDR2 YYDKDF (reference sequence). V shed 1 base and J shed 0 bases, with 7 bases lying between them.

This chain links TRBV27 with TRBJ2-7, with D possibly being TRBD2 (7 bases). The germline CDR1 and CDR2 sequences are MNHEY and SMNVEV (reference sequence). The CDR3 contains 14 residues. V was clipped by 3 bases and J by 3 bases, with 12 bases between them. CDR3: CASSFGGRDYEQYF. The CDR3 DNA is TGTGCCAGCAGTTTCGGGGGGCGCGACTACGAGCAGTACTTC.

V and J are TRBV5-1 and TRBJ1-2, with 7 bases lining up with TRBD1. Germline V gene sequence: CDR1 SGHRS, CDR2 YFSETQ. The CDR3 consists of 13 residues. The V gene end was trimmed by 3 bases and the J gene end by 12 bases; junction bases not matched to a gene: 11. The CDR3 region is CASSSGHRGPDTF. DNA for the CDR3: TGCGCCAGCAGCTCAGGACACAGGGGACCGGACACCTTC.

The V call is TRBV2, the J call TRBJ1-2; 7 nucleotides agree with TRBD1. The CDR3 loop spans 15 amino acids. Per germline, CDR1 SNHLY and CDR2 FYNNEI. Losses at the gene ends were 4 bases for V and 2 bases for J; bases not matched to a gene: 7. CDR3 sequence: CASSVQGTVNYGYTF. DNA for the CDR3: TGTGCCAGCAGTGTACAGGGGACTGTCAACTATGGCTACACCTTC.

This rearrangement joins TRBV5-1 to TRBJ2-5, with D uncertain. Looked up from germline, CDR1 is SGHRS and CDR2 is YFSETQ. CDR3 length equals 15 residues. Deletions cut 2 bases from V and 2 bases from J, with 13 bases between. For the CDR3, the DNA is TGCGCCAGCAGCTTTAGTTTAATGCGTCAAGAGACCCAGTACTTC. This encodes CASSFSLMRQETQYF. The whole variable domain, filled in from reference TRBV5-1 and TRBJ2-5, reads KAGVTQTPRYLIKTRGQQVTLSCSPISGHRSVSWYQQTPGQGLQFLFEYFSETQRNKGNFPGRFSGRQFSNSRSEMNVSTLELGDSALYLCASSFSLMRQETQYFGPGTRLLVL.

This chain links TRBV7-2 with TRBJ1-4; 7 bases align to TRBD1. V gave up 1 base and J gave up 3 bases; unmatched junction bases: 5. CDR1 SGHTA and CDR2 FQGNSA come from the germline V gene. The CDR3 is 16 amino acids. CDR3 DNA sequence: TGTGCCAGCAGCTTAGTACAGGGGCCAGCTAATGAAAAACTGTTTTTT. Translating it yields CASSLVQGPANEKLFF.

The rearrangement uses TRBV11-2 and TRBJ2-4; 7 bases align to TRBD1. Germline values: CDR1 SGHAT, CDR2 FQNNGV. J gave up 3 bases and V 5 bases, and 7 bases lay outside the gene matches. This CDR3 spans 15 amino acids. The CDR3 protein is CASSPKQGIKNIQYF. The DNA for the CDR3 is TGTGCCAGCAGCCCGAAACAGGGGATCAAAAACATTCAGTACTTC.

This chain uses TRBV7-3 with TRBJ2-3, with D possibly TRBD1 on 6 matching bases. This CDR3 spans 17 amino acids. V shed 2 bases and J shed 3 bases, with 18 bases lying between them. CDR1 is SGHTA, CDR2 FQGTGA, per germline. The CDR3 protein is CASSLDRRGHTTDTQYF. CDR3 sequence (DNA): TGTGCCAGCAGCTTAGACCGCAGGGGCCATACGACAGATACGCAGTATTTT.

This clone appeared a single time. The chain recombines TRBV29-1 with TRBJ2-1, with 11 bases lining up with TRBD2. Germline V gene data show CDR1 as SQVTM and CDR2 as ANQGSEA. The trim removed 1 base at V and 1 base at J, leaving 9 bases unmatched. This CDR3 is 18 amino acids long. The CDR3 reads CSVEGLPRTSGSYNEQFF. The CDR3 region has the DNA TGCAGCGTTGAAGGACTCCCCCGGACTAGCGGGTCCTACAATGAGCAGTTCTTC.

This chain uses TRBV6-7 with TRBJ2-3; 7 bases line up with TRBD2. TRBV6-7 is reported as an ORF; its role is uncertain. Germline trimming cut 2 bases from V and 1 base from J; bases unmatched to any gene: 6. This CDR3 has 16 amino acids. The CDR3 is CASSYTITSGTDTQYF. DNA of the CDR3: TGTGCCAGCAGTTACACGATTACTAGCGGCACAGATACGCAGTATTTT.